This T cell receptor (beta chain) is from a study of response to subunit inactivated influenza vaccine. CDR3 size: 15 residues. The V and J ends lost 2 bases and 2 bases respectively, with 14 bases between them. Germline loops: CDR1 SGHRS, CDR2 YFSETQ. Via MiXCR, TCRdb re-called the RT-PCR reads, giving one row per CDR3 protein. The sample lists some 570,000 distinct CDR3 sequences, around 11% occurring once. Separately, the same data were catalogued under a study of T cells expressing NK-cell markers. This second report adds: What made the TCR beta cDNA was 5'RACE template switching with UMIs. Just one sequenced donor of eight was HCMV-seronegative, while seven were seropositive. HCMV specificity of the expanded NKG2C+ T cell clones stayed unclear.

Source: PBMCs from blood, taken on the day of vaccination. The chain uses TRBV5-1 and TRBJ2-7; tentatively, D is TRBD1 or TRBD2 (5 bases each). This clonotype was sampled from a man aged 45-60 years who received an inactivated influenza vaccine. CDR3 residues: CASSLDGTKPYEQYF. The CDR3 DNA is TGCGCCAGCAGCTTAGACGGGACGAAACCCTACGAGCAGTACTTC. Filled out from reference TRBV5-1 and TRBJ2-7, the complete variable domain reads KAGVTQTPRYLIKTRGQQVTLSCSPISGHRSVSWYQQTPGQGLQFLFEYFSETQRNKGNFPGRFSGRQFSNSRSEMNVSTLELGDSALYLCASSLDGTKPYEQYFGPGTRLTVT.